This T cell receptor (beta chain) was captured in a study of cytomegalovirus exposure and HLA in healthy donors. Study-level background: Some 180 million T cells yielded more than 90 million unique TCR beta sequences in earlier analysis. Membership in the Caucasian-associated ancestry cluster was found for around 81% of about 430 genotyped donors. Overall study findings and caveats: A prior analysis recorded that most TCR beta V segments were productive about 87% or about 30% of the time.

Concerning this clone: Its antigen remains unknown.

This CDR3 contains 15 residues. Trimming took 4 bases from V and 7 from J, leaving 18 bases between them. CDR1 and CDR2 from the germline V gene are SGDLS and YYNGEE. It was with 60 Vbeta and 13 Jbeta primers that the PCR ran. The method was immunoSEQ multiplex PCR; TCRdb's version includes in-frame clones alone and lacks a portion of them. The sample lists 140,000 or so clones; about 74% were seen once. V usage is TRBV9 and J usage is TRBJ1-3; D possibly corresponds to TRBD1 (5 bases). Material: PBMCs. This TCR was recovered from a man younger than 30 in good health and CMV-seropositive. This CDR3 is CASSPRWQGLNTIYF. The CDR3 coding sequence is TGTGCCAGCAGCCCCCGATGGCAGGGATTGAACACCATATATTTT.